This T cell receptor (beta chain) came from a study of Ad26.COV2.S vaccination and SARS-CoV-2 variants. Overall study: The vaccine Ad26.COV2.S was put into the muscle once, or twice with 56 days between.

Assay used: immunoSEQ multiplex PCR; TCRdb lists only in-frame clones, some missing. The sample lists hundreds of thousands of clones; about 89% were seen once. CDR1 is MNHEY and CDR2 is SVGAGI in the germline V gene. V was clipped by 6 bases and J by 0 bases; unmatched bases: 5. The CDR3 has 15 amino acids. The sample's treatment: 19 received Ad26.COV2.S at low or high dose, single or two shots; several received placebo; per-sample allocation not given. All samples were drawn on day 63, counting from the first vaccine or placebo injection. Sequences were derived from peripheral blood, sampled in a trial of Ad26.COV2.S vaccine versus placebo. The chain links TRBV6-5 to TRBJ1-3, with TRBD1 matching 7 bases. The source of this sequence is a person between 18 and 65 years old who received the Ad26.COV2.S COVID-19 vaccine or a placebo. Here the CDR3 reads CASSSYRGSGNTIYF. In DNA, the CDR3 is TGTGCCAGCAGCTCTTACAGGGGCTCTGGAAACACCATATATTTT.